This T cell receptor (beta chain) was sequenced in a study of CD8+ T cells in alopecia areata. The germline CDR1 and CDR2 sequences are SGHRS and YFSETQ. Trimming cost V 3 bases and J 0 bases, with 13 bases left between them. CDR3 length: 15 residues. The authors extracted RNA and reverse transcribed it into cDNA as the sequencing template. Measured with immunoSEQ multiplex PCR; TCRdb has only the in-frame clones, and not every one. The sample has about 130,000 clones, 45% to 50% seen once. PBMCs were stained for CD3, CD4 and CD8, and CD4+ and CD8+ T cells were sorted. This clone was counted a few times.

V is TRBV5-1 and J is TRBJ2-7, with no clear D. The clonotype comes from a human donor with alopecia areata. The sample consisted of CD8+ T cells sorted from blood, taken at week 0. The CDR3 DNA reads as TGCGCCAGCAGCTCCCCGGACGGAAACTCCTACGAGCAGTACTTC. It specifies CASSSPDGNSYEQYF.